This note documents a single T cell receptor beta chain sequence. Using immunoSEQ multiplex PCR, the repertoire was profiled, and TCRdb retains in-frame clones only, with some absent. This sample yields under 450,000 clones, of which roughly nine tenths are seen a single time; about 0.86% belongs to the top ten. In germline, CDR1 is SGHDT, CDR2 YYEEEE. J was trimmed by 1 base and V by 2 bases; bases with no gene match: 12. The CDR3 totals 18 residues. This sample stems from a study of blood T cell repertoires in COVID-19. The TCR was taken from a woman aged 40 to 50 who had been exposed to COVID-19. What was sequenced was PBMCs or T cells enriched from blood (not recorded which). V usage is TRBV5-6 and J usage is TRBJ1-1, with 9 bases fitting TRBD1. The chain's CDR3 is CASSFADRGRWENTEAFF. The CDR3 DNA sequence: TGTGCCAGCAGCTTCGCGGACAGGGGTCGCTGGGAGAACACTGAAGCTTTCTTT. Full variable domain (rest looked up from reference TRBV5-6 and TRBJ1-1): DAGVTQSPTHLIKTRGQQVTLRCSPKSGHDTVSWYQQALGQGPQFIFQYYEEEERQRGNFPDRFSGHQFPNYSSELNVNALLLGDSALYLCASSFADRGRWENTEAFFGQGTRLTVV.